This T cell receptor beta chain was found in a study of blood T cell repertoires in COVID-19. Study-wide background: Some COVID-19 samples were acute and others convalescent; all came from the United States, Italy and Spain.

This clone has just one count. Under the authors' procedure: Estimation of nucleated cell counts relied on the amplification of reference gene primers. Repertoires were generated with immunoSEQ multiplex PCR, while TCRdb's copy carries only in-frame clones and drops some. The V and J calls and clone size come from that table; D and trimming were worked out from the DNA. This repertoire shows 95,000 to 130,000 clones, 75% to 90% found once; its top ten account for 2% to 2.5%. Germline CDR1 SGDLS, CDR2 YYNGEE. The CDR3 is 17 residues long. V was clipped by 3 bases and J by 4 bases; unmatched bases: 13. Sequencing was performed on peripheral blood. This chain joins TRBV9 and TRBJ2-3; 8 nucleotides line up with TRBD2. The TCR originated in a man aged 25-40 years with acute or convalescent COVID-19. CDR3 nucleotide sequence: TGTGCCAGCAGCGCCCCAACCGGCGGGGGGATCTCAGATACGCAGTATTTT. Protein product: CASSAPTGGGISDTQYF.